One and the same sample provided the 14 T cell receptor beta chains below, sequenced in a study of human T cells and chemical hapten exposure. Each CDR3 protein is one row after TCRdb ran MiXCR on the RACE reads. Among some 50,000 distinct CDR3 sequences listed, 4% to 4.5% were seen once. As for time point: healthy volunteer bleed at 2 weeks. Unseparated into fractions, whole blood served as the source from which total RNA was extracted. Sequenced material: whole blood. These receptors all come from a human donor in good health. Some clones in this sample may be carry-over from other donors' samples.

At least ten counts were recorded for this clonotype. The V and J genes are TRBV2 and TRBJ2-1, with a tentative D call TRBD1 (5 bases). The germline V gene encodes CDR1 SNHLY and CDR2 FYNNEI. The V gene lost 6 bases and the J gene lost 4 bases, with 28 bases spanning the gap. The CDR3 runs 19 residues. The CDR3: CASRTASRARARSYNEQFF. In nucleotides, the CDR3 is TGTGCCAGCAGGACAGCCAGCCGGGCCCGAGCGAGGTCTTACAATGAGCAGTTCTTC.

This clonotype has at least ten counts. The rearrangement joins TRBV4-1 to TRBJ2-7; D ambiguous. The ends were cut back, 1 base at V and 0 bases at J, with 16 bases in the middle. Germline-derived CDR1 and CDR2 are MGHRA and YSYEKL. The CDR3 covers 17 residues. The CDR3 spells CASSQGPSAYSSYEQYF. The CDR3 DNA follows: TGCGCCAGCAGCCAAGGACCCTCAGCGTATAGCTCCTACGAGCAGTACTTC.

This clonotype was counted at least ten times. The CDR3: CATLEGTSISNEQFF. The DNA for the CDR3 is TGTGCCACCCTCGAAGGGACTAGCATCTCAAATGAGCAGTTCTTC. The chain recombines TRBV2 with TRBJ2-1, with 9 bases matching TRBD2. The CDR3 loop spans 15 amino acids. Unmatched junction bases numbered 14, after V lost 10 bases and J lost 7 bases. The V gene's germline CDR1 is SNHLY and CDR2 FYNNEI.

This clonotype was recorded many times. This chain links TRBV10-3 with TRBJ2-7; D is undetermined. The CDR3 loop spans 13 amino acids. Germline values: CDR1 ENHRY, CDR2 SYGVKD. Trimming took off 5 bases at V and 5 bases at J, with 13 bases between the two ends. CDR3 sequence (DNA): TGTGCCATCAGTCTAATGTCGGGTAACGAGCAGTACTTC. Its translation is CAISLMSGNEQYF.

A note on this clonotype: This may arise from a read error, as a much more abundant clone is one base away. The CDR3 does not close with the conserved phenylalanine or tryptophan, likely indicating a read error. The chain uses TRBV20-1 and TRBJ2-3, with a possible D match to TRBD1 (5 bases). Germline V lookup: CDR1 DFQATT, CDR2 SNEGSKA (reference sequence). This CDR3 contains 14 residues. Between the trimmed V and J ends, which lost 2 bases and 0 bases, there was a span of 9 bases. CDR3 in DNA: TGCAGTGCTAGACTCCCAGGGAGCACAGATACGCAGTATTCT. This encodes CSARLPGSTDTQYS.

This clonotype was counted ten times or more. The chain couples TRBV5-1 to TRBJ2-2; 11 nucleotides agree with TRBD2. The CDR3 has 15 residues. V was pared by 1 base and J by 5 bases, with 1 base of the junction left unmatched. In germline, CDR1 is SGHRS, CDR2 YFSETQ. CDR3 loop: CASSLTSGGTGELFF. CDR3 sequence (DNA): TGCGCCAGCAGCTTGACTAGCGGGGGTACCGGGGAGCTGTTTTTT.

This clonotype was detected many times. This chain connects TRBV18 to TRBJ1-1; D remains ambiguous. V lost 8 bases and J lost 0, with 7 bases in between. Germline V gene data show CDR1 as KGHSH and CDR2 as LQKENI. The CDR3 length is 12 residues. As DNA, the CDR3 is TGTGCCAGCACCAAACTGAACACTGAAGCTTTCTTT. Its translation is CASTKLNTEAFF.

This clonotype showed up many times. This chain connects TRBV12-3 or TRBV12-4 to TRBJ1-1; D remains unclear. Trimming cost V 3 bases and J 1 base, with 6 bases left between them. The CDR3 sequence is 13 residues long. CDR3 coding DNA: TGTGCCAGCAGTTTCGGCAGGAACACTGAAGCTTTCTTT. Translated, it gives CASSFGRNTEAFF.

This clonotype was observed a handful of times. The V call is TRBV4-1, the J call TRBJ2-1; D is tentatively TRBD1 or TRBD2 (5 bases each). CDR3 length: 13 residues. V shed 0 bases and J shed 9 bases, with 9 bases lying between them. CDR1 and CDR2 (germline): MGHRA, YSYEKL. This CDR3 reads CASSQDPGTEQFF. The CDR3 DNA sequence: TGCGCCAGCAGCCAAGATCCAGGGACTGAGCAGTTCTTC.

This clonotype has a handful of counts. J is TRBJ2-7 and V is TRBV29-1, with D perhaps matching TRBD2 (5 bases). CDR1 SQVTM and CDR2 ANQGSEA come from the germline V gene. There are 12 residues in the CDR3. Trimming left V 5 bases short and J 5 bases short, with 13 bases between. CDR3 in amino acids: CSVRAAADEQYF. The CDR3 DNA follows: TGCAGCGTTAGAGCGGCTGCCGACGAGCAGTACTTC.

Here the CDR3 DNA reads TGCGCCAGCACCGCGACACCTTCCAGGGATTCACCCCTCCACTTT. Its protein product is CASTATPSRDSPLHF. The chain combines TRBV5-1 with TRBJ1-6, with D possibly being TRBD1 (5 bases). The CDR3 is 15 amino acids. Germline V lookup: CDR1 SGHRS, CDR2 YFSETQ. Trimming shortened V by 6 bases and J by 8 bases, and 18 bases separated the two germline ends.

This clonotype was seen more than once but under ten times. This chain links TRBV20-1 with TRBJ2-7; TRBD1 is a possible D gene (6 bases). Trimming removed 0 bases at V and 1 base at J, with 16 bases between. Germline lookup yields CDR1 DFQATT and CDR2 SNEGSKA (reference sequence). The CDR3 covers 16 residues. The CDR3, as DNA: TGCAGTGCTAGAGATGGGGCAGGGGATGTTTCCTACGAGCAGTACTTC. Translated: CSARDGAGDVSYEQYF.

This sequence joins TRBV6-5 and TRBJ2-7, with D perhaps TRBD2 (5 bases). Germline assignment: CDR1 MNHEY and CDR2 SVGAGI. The CDR3 covers 12 residues. Trimming removed 2 bases from V and 6 bases from J, with 8 bases in between. Here the CDR3 DNA reads TGTGCCAGCAGTTACGGCACTAGCGAGCAGTACTTC. It specifies CASSYGTSEQYF.

This clonotype was observed many times. This chain uses TRBV28 with TRBJ2-7; 8 bases are a match to TRBD1. This CDR3 comprises 18 residues. CDR1 MDHEN and CDR2 SYDVKM come from the germline V gene. Losses at the gene ends were 1 base for V and 1 base for J; bases not matched to a gene: 12. The DNA of the CDR3 is TGTGCCAGCAGTTTATTTGGGACAGGAATGCCTTCATCCTACGAGCAGTACTTC. The encoded protein is CASSLFGTGMPSSYEQYF.